Each of the 28 T cell receptor beta chains below was sequenced from the same sample in a study of T cell changes during pregnancy in multiple sclerosis. Only in-frame clones appear in the TCRdb table, and some are missing; sequencing was by immunoSEQ multiplex PCR. Among around 69,000 clones listed, 75% to 95% were seen once. This specimen consisted of CD8+ T cells from peripheral blood mononuclear cells, obtained before pregnancy. These receptors were taken from a female donor with multiple sclerosis, enrolled in a pregnancy study.

V usage is TRBV6-1 and J usage is TRBJ2-1, with 12 bases matching TRBD2. Trimming cost V 2 bases and J 5 bases; bases outside gene matches: 1. Germline assignment: CDR1 MNHNS and CDR2 SASEGT. This CDR3 contains 15 residues. This CDR3 reads CASSELAGGHNEQFF. The CDR3 DNA reads as TGTGCCAGCAGTGAACTAGCGGGGGGGCACAATGAGCAGTTCTTC.

The gene calls are TRBV19 and TRBJ2-1; 13 bases fit TRBD2. Germline lookup yields CDR1 LNHDA and CDR2 SQIVND (reference sequence). V trimming: 8 bases; J trimming: 2 bases; junction bases outside the gene matches: 9. The CDR3 runs to 17 residues. In DNA form, the CDR3 reads TGTGCCAGTGCACTAGCGGGGGGGCTTAGGACCTACAATGAGCAGTTCTTC. Residues: CASALAGGLRTYNEQFF.

V usage is TRBV13 and J usage is TRBJ1-5; 8 bases agree with TRBD1. The germline V gene encodes CDR1 PRHDT and CDR2 FYEKMQ (reference sequence). CDR3 length: 14 amino acids. V gave up 7 bases and J gave up 8 bases; unmatched junction bases: 10. This CDR3 is CASTFGQGREPQHF. As DNA, the CDR3 is TGTGCCAGCACCTTCGGACAGGGAAGGGAGCCCCAGCATTTT.

The chain has TRBV13 and TRBJ2-5, with 7 bases matching TRBD1. The CDR3 length is 15 residues. Germline V gene sequence: CDR1 PRHDT, CDR2 FYEKMQ (reference sequence). Germline trimming cut 3 bases from V and 4 bases from J; bases unmatched to any gene: 8. CDR3: CASSFRTGGGETQYF. Here the CDR3 DNA reads TGTGCCAGCAGCTTCCGGACAGGTGGGGGAGAGACCCAGTACTTC.

The chain recombines TRBV5-3 with TRBJ1-4; the match to TRBD1 covers 9 bases. TRBV5-3 has ORF status, its function being uncertain. This CDR3 has 15 residues. J was trimmed by 7 bases and V by 1 base; bases with no gene match: 5. The CDR3 DNA reads as TGTGCCAGAAGCTTGAATGGGACAGGGACTGAAAAACTGTTTTTT. It encodes CARSLNGTGTEKLFF.

This clone has a handful of counts. The CDR3 nucleotides read TGTGCCAGCAGTTTAGGGACAGCGACCTACGAGCAGTACTTC. This codes for CASSLGTATYEQYF. The gene calls are TRBV27 and TRBJ2-7, with 7 bases matching TRBD1. Germline lookup yields CDR1 MNHEY and CDR2 SMNVEV (reference sequence). CDR3 size: 14 residues. V lost 2 bases to trimming and J lost 2 bases; unmatched junction nucleotides: 3.

This chain uses TRBV5-6 with TRBJ1-1, with D tentatively TRBD1 (6 bases). The germline gives CDR1 SGHDT, CDR2 YYEEEE. Trimming pared 4 bases from V and 4 bases from J, leaving 8 bases between. The CDR3 runs 12 residues. The chain's CDR3 is CASSPQGTEAFF. The CDR3 bases are TGTGCCAGCAGCCCACAGGGCACTGAAGCTTTCTTT.

Written as DNA, the CDR3 is TGCGCCAGCAGCCTCTCAACAGGGTTCACTGAAGCTTTCTTT. Its translation is CASSLSTGFTEAFF. The rearrangement links TRBV5-1 to TRBJ1-1; tentative D call: TRBD1 (6 bases). From germline, CDR1 is SGHRS and CDR2 YFSETQ. Trimming left V 4 bases short and J 4 bases short, with 14 bases between. CDR3 size: 14 residues.

This chain uses TRBV7-3 with TRBJ1-2, with D perhaps matching TRBD1 (5 bases). V was shortened by 2 bases and J by 3 bases, with 10 bases between the two germline ends. Germline CDR1 reads SGHTA; CDR2 reads FQGTGA. This CDR3 has 14 residues. Here the CDR3 reads CASSLGPGDYGYTF. The CDR3 coding sequence is TGTGCCAGCAGCTTAGGGCCGGGGGACTATGGCTACACCTTC.

The chain's CDR3 is CASSVSPRPGGSETQYF. CDR3 bases: TGTGCCAGCAGTGTTTCACCCCGACCGGGGGGGTCAGAGACCCAGTACTTC. The rearrangement joins TRBV2 to TRBJ2-5, with 8 bases aligning to TRBD2. Germline V gene lookup returns CDR1 SNHLY and CDR2 FYNNEI. The CDR3 has 17 amino acids. The J segment lost 4 bases and the V segment lost 4 bases, leaving 14 bases of the junction unmatched.

This chain uses TRBV14 with TRBJ2-1, with D possibly matching TRBD1 (6 bases). The CDR3 has 13 residues. Germline values: CDR1 SGHDN, CDR2 FVKESK. V was cut by 1 base and J by 10 bases, with 11 bases left in between. CDR3 protein: CASSQANRVEQFF. CDR3 DNA sequence: TGTGCCAGCAGCCAAGCGAACAGGGTGGAGCAGTTCTTC.

The genes are TRBV5-6 and TRBJ1-3, with 8 nucleotides matching TRBD1. The trim removed 0 bases at V and 0 bases at J, leaving 5 bases unmatched. CDR1 is SGHDT, CDR2 YYEEEE, per germline. The CDR3 has 17 amino acids. This chain's CDR3 is CASSLGGRGPSGNTIYF. The CDR3 DNA reads TGTGCCAGCAGCTTGGGTGGCAGGGGGCCCTCTGGAAACACCATATATTTT.

The genes are TRBV6-5 and TRBJ2-7; D unresolved. Germline V gene data show CDR1 as MNHEY and CDR2 as SVGAGI. With 0 bases removed from V and 3 bases from J, the gap between germline ends came to 6 bases. The CDR3 contains 13 residues. The CDR3 protein is CASSYSEVYEQYF. The CDR3 DNA reads TGTGCCAGCAGTTACTCAGAGGTCTACGAGCAGTACTTC.

The rearrangement links TRBV6-5 to TRBJ2-3, with TRBD2 matching over 10 bases. Trimming removed 6 bases from V and 3 bases from J; junction bases left unmatched: 6. The CDR3 runs 15 residues. Germline V gene sequence: CDR1 MNHEY, CDR2 SVGAGI. CDR3 protein: CASSGTSGDTDTQYF. DNA for the CDR3: TGTGCCAGCAGCGGAACTAGCGGGGATACAGATACGCAGTATTTT.

This chain links TRBV19 with TRBJ2-7, with 8 positions matching TRBD1. The CDR3 is 14 residues long. Germline V gene sequence: CDR1 LNHDA, CDR2 SQIVND (reference sequence). The ends lost 1 base at V and 7 bases at J; junction bases unmatched: 6. The CDR3 loop reads CASSIGQGAREQYF. The CDR3 nucleotides are TGTGCCAGTAGTATAGGCCAGGGGGCCAGGGAGCAGTACTTC.

The chain is built from TRBV29-1 and TRBJ2-7; tentative D call: TRBD1 (5 bases). Looked up from germline, CDR1 is SQVTM and CDR2 is ANQGSEA. V lost 0 bases and J 2 bases, leaving 8 bases between the germline ends. This CDR3 spans 13 amino acids. CDR3 amino acids: CSVEDRATYEQYF. In DNA, the CDR3 is TGCAGCGTTGAAGACAGGGCTACCTACGAGCAGTACTTC.

V gene TRBV5-1 combines with J gene TRBJ1-4; no reliable D call. V was pared by 2 bases and J by 4 bases, with 21 bases between. The CDR3 has 18 amino acids. The germline gives CDR1 SGHRS, CDR2 YFSETQ. The CDR3 loop reads CASSFVPVSDGLNEKLFF. Here the CDR3 DNA reads TGCGCCAGCAGCTTCGTACCGGTCTCCGACGGACTTAATGAAAAACTGTTTTTT.

The V and J genes are TRBV2 and TRBJ1-5; no reliable D call. V shed 2 bases and J shed 5 bases, with 7 bases lying between them. In germline, CDR1 is SNHLY, CDR2 FYNNEI. There are 13 residues in the CDR3. Here the CDR3 DNA reads TGTGCCAGCAGTGAATGGCTGGATCAGCCCCAGCATTTT. It codes for CASSEWLDQPQHF.

This clone showed up just once. The chain employs TRBV14 and TRBJ2-1; 7 positions agree with TRBD1. CDR3 length: 14 amino acids. Germline loops: CDR1 SGHDN, CDR2 FVKESK. Trimming at V came to 4 bases and at J to 6 bases, leaving 6 bases not matched to a gene. The CDR3 DNA reads as TGTGCCAGCAGCCTTGACAGGGATGGCAATGAGCAGTTCTTC. Translation: CASSLDRDGNEQFF. The complete variable domain, with remaining parts taken from reference TRBV14 and TRBJ2-1, reads EAGVTQFPSHSVIEKGQTVTLRCDPISGHDNLYWYRRVMGKEIKFLLHFVKESKQDESGMPNNRFLAERTGGTYSTLKVQPAELEDSGVYFCASSLDRDGNEQFFGPGTRLTVL.

The chain uses TRBV9 and TRBJ1-1; D is ambiguous. V was clipped by 2 bases and J by 1 base, with 9 bases between them. The CDR3 consists of 14 residues. In germline, CDR1 is SGDLS, CDR2 YYNGEE. CDR3 DNA sequence: TGTGCCAGCAGCGTGGCCCGCAAGAACACTGAAGCTTTCTTT. Its protein product is CASSVARKNTEAFF.

The V call is TRBV13, the J call TRBJ2-2; no firm D call. With 5 bases removed from V and 3 bases from J, the gap between germline ends came to 4 bases. Germline loops: CDR1 PRHDT, CDR2 FYEKMQ (reference sequence). The CDR3 has 12 amino acids. Here the CDR3 reads CASSVDTGELFF. DNA for the CDR3: TGTGCCAGCAGCGTCGACACCGGGGAGCTGTTTTTT.

The rearrangement joins TRBV27 to TRBJ1-1; 7 nucleotides agree with TRBD1. This CDR3 spans 13 amino acids. Looked up from germline, CDR1 is MNHEY and CDR2 is SMNVEV (reference sequence). J was trimmed by 6 bases and V by 7 bases; bases with no gene match: 8. Here the CDR3 DNA reads TGTGCCAGCACGAGGGCACAGGGGTCTGAAGCTTTCTTT. Translated, it gives CASTRAQGSEAFF.

This chain links TRBV2 with TRBJ1-4, with a tentative D call TRBD1 (6 bases). The CDR3 has 16 amino acids. V was trimmed by 7 bases and J by 8 bases, leaving 23 bases between them. The germline V gene encodes CDR1 SNHLY and CDR2 FYNNEI. The CDR3 loop is CASNTPVGAGEEKLFF. CDR3 DNA: TGTGCCAGCAACACCCCCGTGGGGGCAGGAGAAGAAAAACTGTTTTTT. The complete variable domain, with remaining parts taken from reference TRBV2 and TRBJ1-4, reads EPEVTQTPSHQVTQMGQEVILRCVPISNHLYFYWYRQILGQKVEFLVSFYNNEISEKSEIFDDQFSVERPDGSNFTLKIRSTKLEDSAMYFCASNTPVGAGEEKLFFGSGTQLSVL.

The rearrangement links TRBV29-1 to TRBJ1-1; no clear D. Germline loops: CDR1 SQVTM, CDR2 ANQGSEA. V was shortened by 4 bases and J by 2 bases, with 8 bases between the two germline ends. The CDR3 has 12 amino acids. CDR3 DNA sequence: TGCAGCGTTGTGGAGGGTAACACTGAAGCTTTCTTT. It translates to CSVVEGNTEAFF.

The chain recombines TRBV7-3 with TRBJ2-1, with TRBD2 identical over 7 bases. Germline CDR1 and CDR2: SGHTA and FQGTGA. This CDR3 has 16 amino acids. V shed 4 bases and J 6 bases; nucleotides not matched to a gene: 12. CDR3 bases: TGTGCCAGCAGCTCCTCCGGGGGGTCACTACTCAATGAGCAGTTCTTC. Translating it yields CASSSSGGSLLNEQFF.

J is TRBJ1-1 and V is TRBV5-6, with 11 bases lining up with TRBD1. The V gene's germline CDR1 is SGHDT and CDR2 YYEEEE. The ends lost 0 bases at V and 9 bases at J; junction bases unmatched: 16. CDR3 length equals 18 residues. The CDR3 sequence is CASSLGVFSGQGVDKAFF. The CDR3 DNA reads TGTGCCAGCAGCTTGGGAGTTTTTTCGGGACAGGGGGTCGACAAAGCTTTCTTT.

This chain links TRBV27 with TRBJ1-2; D might be TRBD1 (6 bases). The V end was cut by 6 bases, the J end by 3 bases, with 14 bases between. The CDR3 is made up of 14 amino acids. Germline V gene lookup returns CDR1 MNHEY and CDR2 SMNVEV (reference sequence). The CDR3 sequence is CASSPVPGDYGYTF. CDR3 coding DNA: TGTGCCAGCAGCCCCGTACCAGGGGACTATGGCTACACCTTC.

The rearrangement uses TRBV19 and TRBJ1-5; tentative D call: TRBD1 (5 bases). Germline-derived CDR1 and CDR2 are LNHDA and SQIVND (reference sequence). This CDR3 has 14 residues. The V end lost 5 bases, the J end lost 4 bases, and 12 bases lay between the germline ends. CDR3 amino acids: CASSLQGSNQPQHF. DNA for the CDR3: TGTGCCAGTAGTTTGCAGGGTTCAAATCAGCCCCAGCATTTT.